Listed below are T cell receptor beta chains from one sample, sequenced in a study of T cell responses to AZD1222 COVID-19 vaccine. Clones were read by immunoSEQ multiplex PCR, and TCRdb kept only the in-frame ones, dropping some. The profile shows hundreds of thousands of clones, more than 85% of them singletons. Material: peripheral blood, obtained on day 0 of MenACWY control vaccination. The receptors come from an adult in good health. CDR3s include the opening cysteine and the closing phenylalanine or tryptophan. D genes are given only for firm matches. Expanded clones get a size class; other rows say once, few or many, or leave the size out.

j_call,d_call,clone_size,v_call,cdr3_nt,cdr3_aa
TRBJ1-4,TRBD1,once,TRBV18,TGTGCCAGCTCACCGAAGACAGGGGGGAATGAAAAACTGTTTTTT,CASSPKTGGNEKLFF
TRBJ2-1,TRBD1,-,TRBV10-3,TGTGCCATCAGAGGCCGGGACAGGGAAGACAATGAGCAGTTCTTC,CAIRGRDREDNEQFF
TRBJ1-4,-,-,TRBV15,TGTGCCACCAGGCACGGCGCAACTAATGAAAAACTGTTTTTT,CATRHGATNEKLFF
TRBJ2-2,-,-,TRBV12-3/TRBV12-4,TGTGCCAGCAGCTTTCAGTTGACCGGGGAGCTGTTTTTT,CASSFQLTGELFF
TRBJ1-5,TRBD1,-,TRBV3-1/TRBV3-2,TGTGCCAGCAGGGGACAGGAAAATCAGCCCCAGCATTTT,CASRGQENQPQHF
TRBJ1-4,-,-,TRBV7-9,TGTGCCAGCAGCTTCAGGGGAACTAATGAAAAACTGTTTTTT,CASSFRGTNEKLFF
TRBJ1-2,TRBD1,-,TRBV18,TGTGCCAGCTCTCCTCGGACAGGGAATGATGGCTACACCTTC,CASSPRTGNDGYTF
TRBJ1-2,-,-,TRBV28,TGTGCCAGCAGTTTATCAAGGGTCCTCTATGGCTACACCTTC,CASSLSRVLYGYTF
TRBJ1-6,TRBD1,-,TRBV6-5,TGTGCCAGCAGCAACCCGACAGGGCAATCACCCCTCCACTTT,CASSNPTGQSPLHF
TRBJ1-2,TRBD1,once,TRBV5-6,TGTGCCAGCAGCTTGACAGGGGTCTATGGCTACACCTTC,CASSLTGVYGYTF
TRBJ2-7,TRBD1,-,TRBV5-4,TGTGCCAGCAGCTCCGGACAGGGTCCCTACGAGCAGTACTTC,CASSSGQGPYEQYF
TRBJ1-2,-,-,TRBV6-5,TGTGCCAGCAGTTACTCCGACGTTAGGGGCTACACCTTC,CASSYSDVRGYTF
TRBJ1-6,-,once,TRBV19,TGTGCCAGTAGTAAGGGACAAGGAGCTTGGCCCCTCCACTTT,CASSKGQGAWPLHF
TRBJ2-1,TRBD2,once,TRBV13,TGTGCCAGCAGCCCAGAGCGGGGGCCTTACAATGAGCAGTTCTTC,CASSPERGPYNEQFF
TRBJ2-2,-,-,TRBV29-1,TGCAGCGGTGGACCTCCCGACACCGGGGAGCTGTTTTTT,CSGGPPDTGELFF
TRBJ1-5,-,-,TRBV30,TGTGCCTGGTGTCTGGCCGCTAATCAGCCCCAGCATTTT,CAWCLAANQPQHF
TRBJ1-2,-,-,TRBV5-6,TGTGCCAGCAGCTTGGTGGCAGGGACCTATGGCTACACCTTC,CASSLVAGTYGYTF
TRBJ1-6,-,-,TRBV6-5,TGTGCCAGCAGTTACGAAGGGAGGGGAAATTCACCCCTCCACTTT,CASSYEGRGNSPLHF
TRBJ1-2,-,-,TRBV27,TGTGCCAGCAGTTTAGGGACTAACTATGGCTACACCTTC,CASSLGTNYGYTF
TRBJ2-3,TRBD2,once,TRBV24-1,TGTGCCACCAGTGACCTCCCAAAGCGGGGGGCACACACAGATACGCAGTATTTT,CATSDLPKRGAHTDTQYF
TRBJ1-3,-,-,TRBV5-8,TGTGCCAGCAGCTTGGGCTGGCTGCTTGGAAACACCATATATTTT,CASSLGWLLGNTIYF
TRBJ2-5,TRBD1,-,TRBV5-3,TGTGCCAGAAGCTACCTCCCGGGACAGCAAGAGACCCAGTACTTC,CARSYLPGQQETQYF
TRBJ1-4,-,-,TRBV3-1/TRBV3-2,TGTGCCAGCAGCCCCCGGCGGGGTTCGACTAATGAAAAACTGTTTTTT,CASSPRRGSTNEKLFF
TRBJ1-1,TRBD1,-,TRBV7-3,TGTGCCAGCAGCGCCCACAGGGGGCTGGGTGAAGCTTTCTTT,CASSAHRGLGEAFF
TRBJ1-1,-,-,TRBV7-5,TGTGCCAGAAGCTCCGATCTCAGAACTGGACAGGGAGTGAACACTGAAGCTTTCTTT,CARSSDLRTGQGVNTEAFF
TRBJ1-5,-,-,TRBV12-3/TRBV12-4,TGTGCTGCCGGGGCAGTCAATCAGCCCCAGCATTTT,CAAGAVNQPQHF
TRBJ1-5,-,-,TRBV28,TGTGCCACCACCGTGACATTGGGTCAGCCCCAGCATTTT,CATTVTLGQPQHF
TRBJ1-1,-,-,TRBV5-4,TGTGCCAGCAGCTCCCAGCAGGGGATAAACACTGAAGCTTTCTTT,CASSSQQGINTEAFF
TRBJ2-5,-,-,TRBV7-2,TGTGCCAGCAGCTTAGCGGGGTCACAAGAGACCCAGTACTTC,CASSLAGSQETQYF
TRBJ2-1,-,-,TRBV19,TGTGCCAGTAGCCGAGGGGGAAACTCCTACAATGAGCAGTTCTTC,CASSRGGNSYNEQFF
TRBJ2-7,-,-,TRBV19,TGTGCCAGTAGTATGGTCGGAGCCTACGAGCAGTACTTC,CASSMVGAYEQYF
TRBJ2-3,TRBD2,-,TRBV5-1,TGCGCCAGCAGCGGGGGACTAGCGGGGAGAATGGCAGATACGCAGTATTTT,CASSGGLAGRMADTQYF
TRBJ2-7,TRBD1,-,TRBV5-8,TGTGCCAGCAGCTTAAGGACAGGATTCTACGAGCAGTACTTC,CASSLRTGFYEQYF
TRBJ1-5,-,few,TRBV27,TGTGCCAGCAGTTTCTGGGTCAATCAGCCCCAGCATTTT,CASSFWVNQPQHF
TRBJ1-1,-,-,TRBV5-1,TGCGCCAGCAGCTTGGGATTAGGACAGCTTAAGAACACTGAAGCTTTCTTT,CASSLGLGQLKNTEAFF
TRBJ2-7,TRBD1,-,TRBV4-3,TGCGCCAGCAGCCAAGATACAGGGGTGGACGAGCAGTACTTC,CASSQDTGVDEQYF
TRBJ2-3,-,-,TRBV5-4,TGTGCCAGCAGCTTGGTGGGAGATACGCAGTATTTT,CASSLVGDTQYF
TRBJ1-5,-,-,TRBV19,TGTGCCAGTAATAACAGGGTTCAGCCCCAGCATTTT,CASNNRVQPQHF
TRBJ1-2,TRBD1,-,TRBV28,TGTGCCAGCAGTCTCGGGACAGCCTATGGCTACACCTTC,CASSLGTAYGYTF
TRBJ2-1,TRBD2,-,TRBV9,TGTGCCAGCAGCCCAATACTAGCGGGGGACTACAATGAGCAGTTCTTC,CASSPILAGDYNEQFF
TRBJ1-3,TRBD1,-,TRBV2,TGTGCCAGCAGCCGGAATGAGGGGGCTACTGGAAACACCATATATTTT,CASSRNEGATGNTIYF
TRBJ2-3,-,-,TRBV7-3,TGTGCCAGCAGCTTAGGGACTCACACAGATACGCAGTATTTT,CASSLGTHTDTQYF
TRBJ1-6,-,once,TRBV9,TGTGCCAGCAGCGACGACAGGAGGGGGAATTCACCCCTCCACTTT,CASSDDRRGNSPLHF
TRBJ2-1,-,once,TRBV19,TGTGCCAGTAGGCGCCGAGGAAATGAGCAGTTCTTC,CASRRRGNEQFF
TRBJ1-1,-,-,TRBV19,TGTGCCAGTAGTCAGTCCACTGAAGCTTTCTTT,CASSQSTEAFF
TRBJ2-1,-,-,TRBV10-1,TGCGCCAGCAGACAGGTTGGCTCCTACAATGAGCAGTTCTTC,CASRQVGSYNEQFF
TRBJ1-2,-,-,TRBV2,TGTGCCAGCAGTACGGACCTATATGGCTACACCTTC,CASSTDLYGYTF
TRBJ2-1,TRBD2,-,TRBV14,TGTGCCAGCAGCCAAAGGGGGCCGGGACTAGCGTACAATGAGCAGTTCTTC,CASSQRGPGLAYNEQFF
TRBJ1-3,-,-,TRBV30,TGTGCCTGGAGGGCGACAGGCTCTGGAAACACCATATATTTT,CAWRATGSGNTIYF
TRBJ1-4,TRBD1,-,TRBV18,TGTGCCAGCTCACAACAGGGGGCAGCTAATGAAAAACTGTTTTTT,CASSQQGAANEKLFF
TRBJ1-4,-,-,TRBV6-5,TGTGCCAGCAGTATGGGCGGAAAACTGTTTTTT,CASSMGGKLFF
TRBJ2-3,TRBD2,-,TRBV9,TGTGCCAGCAGCCGCGCGGGACTAGCGGCAGATACGCAGTATTTT,CASSRAGLAADTQYF
TRBJ1-1,-,-,TRBV27,TGTGCCAGCAGTCCGAGTAACACTGAAGCTTTCTTT,CASSPSNTEAFF